Listed here are 10 T cell receptor beta chains from one sample, sequenced in a study of OX40 agonist ivuxolimab in advanced cancers. Clones were read by immunoSEQ multiplex PCR, and TCRdb kept only the in-frame ones, dropping some. The sample includes over 15,000 clones, around two thirds of them seen just once. Sequencing used CD4+ or CD8+ T cells sorted from blood, obtained in a trial of the OX40 agonist ivuxolimab. The origin of the receptors is an adult with an advanced solid tumor such as melanoma, head and neck, liver or kidney cancer.

The rearrangement uses TRBV18 and TRBJ1-2, with no clear D. The CDR3 covers 13 residues. The V gene's germline CDR1 is KGHSH and CDR2 LQKENI. V lost 8 bases and J 4 bases, leaving 14 bases between the germline ends. Here the CDR3 DNA reads TGTGCCAGCGCCCAGGACGGATTCTATGGCTACACCTTC. Amino acids: CASAQDGFYGYTF.

This rearrangement joins TRBV11-2 to TRBJ1-2, with D possibly TRBD1 on 5 matching bases. Germline assignment: CDR1 SGHAT and CDR2 FQNNGV. V lost 6 bases, J lost 4 bases, and 18 bases lay in between. The length of the CDR3 is 15 residues. The CDR3 DNA reads as TGTGCCAGCAGACCTTATGACAGCTTGATCTATGGCTACACCTTC. Protein: CASRPYDSLIYGYTF.

The chain is built from TRBV11-2 and TRBJ2-3; D is perhaps TRBD2 (5 bases). CDR1 is SGHAT, CDR2 FQNNGV, per germline. This CDR3 contains 16 residues. Trimming pared 2 bases from V and 4 bases from J, leaving 16 bases between. CDR3 in DNA: TGTGCCAGCAGCTTATCCGCTGACTACCGCCCAGATACGCAGTATTTT. Translation: CASSLSADYRPDTQYF. Complete variable domain (other parts from reference TRBV11-2 and TRBJ2-3): EAGVAQSPRYKIIEKRQSVAFWCNPISGHATLYWYQQILGQGPKLLIQFQNNGVVDDSQLPKDRFSAERLKGVDSTLKIQPAKLEDSAVYLCASSLSADYRPDTQYFGPGTRLTVL.

The V and J genes are TRBV10-1 and TRBJ2-1; no clear D gene. From germline, CDR1 is WNHNN and CDR2 SYGVQD (reference sequence). V lost 0 bases and J 8 bases, leaving 14 bases between the germline ends. The CDR3 loop spans 15 amino acids. The CDR3 here is CASSESLWGIDEQFF. The DNA for the CDR3 is TGCGCCAGCAGTGAGTCCCTTTGGGGTATTGATGAGCAGTTCTTC.

Only a few counts were recorded for this clone. This chain uses TRBV9 with TRBJ2-3, with a tentative D call TRBD2 (6 bases). CDR1 is SGDLS and CDR2 is YYNGEE in the germline V gene. CDR3 length: 17 residues. V was trimmed by 4 bases and J by 0 bases, leaving 18 bases between them. The CDR3: CASSPLLTGLSTDTQYF. The CDR3 coding sequence is TGTGCCAGCAGCCCTCTCTTGACGGGACTGAGCACAGATACGCAGTATTTT.

The chain uses TRBV7-2 and TRBJ1-1; no reliable D call. Germline values: CDR1 SGHTA, CDR2 FQGNSA. Trimming pared 5 bases from V and 7 bases from J, leaving 11 bases between. CDR3 length equals 12 residues. The CDR3 region is CASSAGQLEAFF. The CDR3 nucleotides are TGTGCCAGCAGCGCCGGGCAGCTTGAAGCTTTCTTT. Complete variable domain (other parts from reference TRBV7-2 and TRBJ1-1): GAGVSQSPSNKVTEKGKDVELRCDPISGHTALYWYRQSLGQGLEFLIYFQGNSAPDKSGLPSDRFSAERTGGSVSTLTIQRTQQEDSAVYLCASSAGQLEAFFGQGTRLTVV.

This clone was seen a handful of times. The chain combines TRBV4-1 with TRBJ2-1; unclear D gene. V was pared by 3 bases and J by 4 bases, with 10 bases between. This CDR3 spans 14 amino acids. Germline V lookup: CDR1 MGHRA, CDR2 YSYEKL. CDR3 in DNA: TGCGCCAGCAGCCAGAGGTCTCTTTACAATGAGCAGTTCTTC. Translation gives CASSQRSLYNEQFF.

The chain carries TRBV11-2 and TRBJ2-5; D gene uncertain. Trimming took 2 bases from V and 2 from J, leaving 3 bases between them. This CDR3 contains 12 residues. Germline V lookup: CDR1 SGHAT, CDR2 FQNNGV. The CDR3 loop reads CASSLRQETQYF. Here the CDR3 DNA reads TGTGCCAGCAGCTTAAGACAAGAGACCCAGTACTTC.

The chain recombines TRBV7-3 with TRBJ2-2, with D possibly being TRBD2 (5 bases). Trimming left V 2 bases short and J 8 bases short, with 12 bases between. Germline V gives CDR1 SGHTA, CDR2 FQGTGA. CDR3 length: 14 residues. CDR3 DNA: TGTGCCAGCAGCTTAGCGGGCGGTGCGGGGGAGCTGTTTTTT. Amino acids: CASSLAGGAGELFF.

By share, this clone ranks as medium-sized (0.01 to 0.1%). This sequence joins TRBV7-9 and TRBJ2-2, with D maybe TRBD2 (5 bases). CDR1 and CDR2 (germline): SEHNR, FQNEAQ (reference sequence). The CDR3 covers 14 residues. The V end was cut by 4 bases, the J end by 1 base, with 7 bases between. The chain's CDR3 is CASSSDWNTGELFF. CDR3 nucleotides: TGTGCCAGCAGCTCGGACTGGAACACCGGGGAGCTGTTTTTT.